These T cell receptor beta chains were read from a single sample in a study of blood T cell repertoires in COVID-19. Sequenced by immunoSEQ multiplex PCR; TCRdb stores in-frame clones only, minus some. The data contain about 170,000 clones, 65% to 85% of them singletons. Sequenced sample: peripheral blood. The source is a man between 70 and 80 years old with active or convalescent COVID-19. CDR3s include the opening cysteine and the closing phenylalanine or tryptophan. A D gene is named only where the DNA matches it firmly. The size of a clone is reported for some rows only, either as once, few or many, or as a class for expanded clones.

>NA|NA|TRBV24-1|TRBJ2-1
TGTGCCACCGGACAGTCCTACAATGAGCAGTTCTTC
CATGQSYNEQFF
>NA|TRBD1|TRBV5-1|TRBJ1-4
TGCGCCAGCAGCTTGGAGGCAGGGGGCGTTAATGAAAAACTGTTTTTT
CASSLEAGGVNEKLFF
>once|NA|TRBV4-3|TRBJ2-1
TGCGCCAGCAGGCTCTCAAGAGGGGGAAAAAACAATGAGCAGTTCTTC
CASRLSRGGKNNEQFF
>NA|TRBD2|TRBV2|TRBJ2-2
TGTGCCAGCAGGAATAGCGGGGGGAGAGACACCGGGGAGCTGTTTTTT
CASRNSGGRDTGELFF
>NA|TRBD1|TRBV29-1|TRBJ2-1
TGCAGCGTTAGGGGACAGGGGGCCAATGAGCAGTTCTTC
CSVRGQGANEQFF
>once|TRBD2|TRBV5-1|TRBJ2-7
TGCGCCAGCAGCTACACTAGCGGGAGTTACGAGCAGTACTTC
CASSYTSGSYEQYF
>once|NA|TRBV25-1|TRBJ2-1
TGTGCCAGCAGTGAATGGGGCAGGGGCCTGCGTCGTGAGCAGTTCTTC
CASSEWGRGLRREQFF
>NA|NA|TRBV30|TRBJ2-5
TGTGCCTCACGGAGGGCCCAAGAGACCCAGTACTTC
CASRRAQETQYF
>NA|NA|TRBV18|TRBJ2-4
TGTGCCAGCTCACCGAGGCTGCGAGACATTCAGTACTTC
CASSPRLRDIQYF
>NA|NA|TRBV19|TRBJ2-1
TGTGCCAGTAGTATAAAGGCAACCCGGGGCAATGAGCAGTTCTTC
CASSIKATRGNEQFF
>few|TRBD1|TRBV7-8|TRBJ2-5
TGTGCCAGCAGCTTAGGGGGGACAGAAGAGACCCAGTACTTC
CASSLGGTEETQYF
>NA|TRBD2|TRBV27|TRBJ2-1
TGTGCCAGCAGTCACCGCCCGTCTAGCGGGGGGTACCACAATGAGCAGTTCTTC
CASSHRPSSGGYHNEQFF
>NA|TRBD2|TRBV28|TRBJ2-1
TGTGCCAGCAGGCTAGCGGGAGGGGTCCACAATGAGCAGTTCTTC
CASRLAGGVHNEQFF
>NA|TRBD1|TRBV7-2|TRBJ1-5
TGTGCCAGCAGCGCACAGGGGCTATCATGGCCCCAGCATTTT
CASSAQGLSWPQHF
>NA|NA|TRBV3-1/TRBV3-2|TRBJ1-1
TGTGCCAGCAGCCAAGATCGTTGGGCTGCAGTGAACACTGAAGCTTTCTTT
CASSQDRWAAVNTEAFF
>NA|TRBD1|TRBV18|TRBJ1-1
TGTGCCAGCTCACGGGGACAGGGGGAGATATGGACTGAAGCTTTCTTT
CASSRGQGEIWTEAFF
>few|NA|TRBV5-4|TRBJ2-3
TGTGCCAGCAGCTTGGGGCAGGGCCGCACAGATACGCAGTATTTT
CASSLGQGRTDTQYF
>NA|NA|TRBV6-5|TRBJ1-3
TGTGCCAGCAGTTACCGGGGGGCTGGAAACACCATATATTTT
CASSYRGAGNTIYF
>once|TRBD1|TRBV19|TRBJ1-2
TGTGCCAGTAGTCGGGGTCAGGGGGCGAATGGCTACACCTTC
CASSRGQGANGYTF
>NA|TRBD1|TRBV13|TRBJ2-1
TGTGCCAGCAGCCCCCAGACAGGGGGCTCCTACAATGAGCAGTTCTTC
CASSPQTGGSYNEQFF
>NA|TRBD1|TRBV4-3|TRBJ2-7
TGCGCCAGCAGCCAGTCCGGGACAGGGGAGAGTAACGAGCAGTACTTC
CASSQSGTGESNEQYF
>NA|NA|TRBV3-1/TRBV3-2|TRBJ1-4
TGTGCCAGCAGCCCCCGAAGGGGCCCTCTCGGCAGAGAAAAACTGTTTTTT
CASSPRRGPLGREKLFF
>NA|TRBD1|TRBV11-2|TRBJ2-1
TGTGCCAGCAGCTTATGGACAGGGGGCTTTAATGAGCAGTTCTTC
CASSLWTGGFNEQFF
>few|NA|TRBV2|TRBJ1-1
TGTGCCAGCGGTGCCGGGAGGACTGAAGCTTTCTTT
CASGAGRTEAFF
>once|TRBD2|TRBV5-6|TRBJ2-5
TGTGCCAGCAGCCTGTGGTCCAGCGGGGGTGGGGAGACCCAGTACTTC
CASSLWSSGGGETQYF
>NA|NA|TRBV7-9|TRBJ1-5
TGTGCCAGCAGCCAAGGTGCGGGTGTAGGTCAGCCCCAGCATTTT
CASSQGAGVGQPQHF